These T cell receptor beta chains were read from a single sample in a study of Graves' ophthalmopathy and Graves' hyperthyroidism. TCRdb passed the multiplex PCR reads through MiXCR, listing each CDR3 protein once. The data hold about 210,000 distinct CDR3 sequences, with approximately 29% observed a single time. Sequenced input: peripheral blood. These TCRs come from a middle-aged man with Graves' ophthalmopathy. Both conserved end residues are part of each CDR3. A D gene is named only where the DNA matches it firmly. Clone size appears in some rows only: once, few, many, or a class for an expanded clone.

>TRBD1|TRBJ2-2|TRBV12-3/TRBV12-4|many
CASSRQGANTGELFF
TGTGCCAGCAGTAGACAGGGAGCGAACACCGGGGAGCTGTTTTTT
>NA|TRBJ2-7|TRBV27|many
CASSYTGSGEQYF
TGTGCCAGCAGTTACACAGGGAGTGGCGAGCAGTACTTC
>NA|TRBJ2-5|TRBV7-9|many
CASSSEGETQYF
TGTGCCAGCAGCTCGGAAGGGGAGACCCAGTACTTC
>TRBD2|TRBJ2-7|TRBV27|NA
CASSWPGGEQYF
TGTGCCAGCAGTTGGCCGGGGGGCGAGCAGTACTTC
>NA|TRBJ1-1|TRBV11-2|NA
CASSLIRVSLSNTEAFF
TGTGCCAGCAGCTTAATCAGGGTCAGTTTGTCGAACACTGAAGCTTTCTTT
>TRBD1|TRBJ1-6|TRBV6-1|few
CASRLTGVNSPLHF
TGTGCCAGCAGGCTGACAGGGGTTAATTCACCCCTCCACTTT
>NA|TRBJ2-6|TRBV24-1|NA
CATSPAGANVLTF
TGTGCCACCAGTCCTGCTGGGGCCAACGTCCTGACTTTC
>TRBD2|TRBJ2-5|TRBV15|many
CATSRRTSGGGETQYF
TGTGCCACCAGCAGACGGACTAGCGGAGGGGGTGAGACCCAGTACTTC
>NA|TRBJ1-1|TRBV12-3/TRBV12-4|many
CASSLKVGLNTEAFF
TGTGCCAGCAGTTTGAAGGTAGGGCTGAACACTGAAGCTTTCTTT
>NA|TRBJ2-2|TRBV6-2/TRBV6-3|many
CASRRVSNTGELFF
TGTGCCAGCAGGAGGGTTTCGAACACCGGGGAGCTGTTTTTT
>NA|TRBJ1-3|TRBV19|many
CASTRYASSGNTIYF
TGTGCCAGTACCAGATATGCAAGCTCTGGAAACACCATATATTTT
>NA|TRBJ2-7|TRBV30|NA
CAWSFSGTEQYF
TGTGCCTGGAGTTTCTCAGGGACCGAGCAGTACTTC
>NA|TRBJ1-1|TRBV6-1|many
CASSENMNTEAFF
TGTGCCAGCAGTGAAAACATGAACACTGAAGCTTTCTTT
>NA|TRBJ1-5|TRBV19|many
CASSRGPNQPQHF
TGTGCCAGTAGTCGGGGCCCCAATCAGCCCCAGCATTTT
>NA|TRBJ1-2|TRBV24-1|many
CATSDLYTNYGYTF
TGTGCCACCAGTGATTTGTACACGAACTATGGCTACACCTTC
>TRBD1|TRBJ1-2|TRBV19|NA
CASQGANYGYTF
TGTGCCAGCCAGGGGGCCAACTATGGCTACACCTTC
>NA|TRBJ1-1|TRBV20-1|many
CSASRTVNTEAFF
TGCAGTGCTAGCCGGACAGTGAACACTGAAGCTTTCTTT
>NA|TRBJ1-3|TRBV29-1|many
CSVLDSVMRNTIYF
TGCAGCGTTTTGGACAGTGTGATGAGAAACACCATATATTTT
>NA|TRBJ2-7|TRBV5-1|many
CASSAGQYEQYF
TGCGCCAGCAGCGCGGGACAGTACGAGCAGTACTTC
>NA|TRBJ1-2|TRBV28|many
CASSQDVVGGTF
TGTGCCAGCAGCCAAGATGTGGTCGGTGGCACCTTC
>TRBD1|TRBJ1-6|TRBV7-8|NA
CASSGQGASWNSPLHF
TGTGCCAGCAGCGGTCAGGGGGCAAGTTGGAATTCACCCCTCCACTTT
>NA|TRBJ1-5|TRBV6-1|few
CASSATDDRNQPQHF
TGTGCCAGCAGTGCGACGGACGACCGCAATCAGCCCCAGCATTTT
>TRBD1|TRBJ1-2|TRBV5-1|many
CASSPEDRGYTF
TGCGCCAGCAGCCCGGAGGACAGGGGCTACACCTTC
>TRBD1|TRBJ2-2|TRBV28|NA
CASSFPGTGRTGELFF
TGTGCCAGCAGTTTCCCCGGGACAGGAAGGACCGGGGAGCTGTTTTTT
>TRBD2|TRBJ2-2|TRBV20-1|NA
CSARPLAGGGTGELFF
TGCAGTGCTAGGCCCCTAGCGGGAGGCGGGACCGGGGAGCTGTTTTTT
>TRBD1|TRBJ1-1|TRBV6-6|many
CASRGTGNTEAFF
TGTGCCAGCAGAGGGACAGGGAACACTGAAGCTTTCTTT
>TRBD2|TRBJ2-2|TRBV30|many
CAWSNLADGELFF
TGTGCCTGGAGTAACCTAGCGGACGGGGAGCTGTTTTTT
>TRBD1|TRBJ2-7|TRBV12-3/TRBV12-4|NA
CASSAGQGAHEQYF
TGTGCCAGCAGCGCGGGACAGGGGGCGCACGAGCAGTACTTC
>NA|TRBJ1-1|TRBV30|many
CACGGLNTEAFF
TGTGCCTGTGGGGGGTTGAACACTGAAGCTTTCTTT
>TRBD1|TRBJ1-6|TRBV12-3/TRBV12-4|many
CASSAQGAGNSPLHF
TGTGCCAGCAGTGCCCAGGGGGCAGGCAATTCACCCCTCCACTTT
>TRBD2|TRBJ2-5|TRBV28|few
CASSLLGRAYETQYF
TGTGCCAGCAGTTTACTGGGGAGGGCCTATGAGACCCAGTACTTC
>NA|TRBJ2-2|TRBV5-1|many
CASSLALSSGELFF
TGCGCCAGCAGCTTGGCGTTGAGCAGCGGGGAGCTGTTTTTT
>NA|TRBJ2-2|TRBV6-5|many
CASSYSTIRLLTGELFF
TGTGCCAGCAGTTACTCGACCATACGGCTGCTCACCGGGGAGCTGTTTTTT
>NA|TRBJ1-2|TRBV24-1|many
CATSGPGGGYTF
TGTGCCACCAGCGGGCCCGGTGGGGGCTACACCTTC
>TRBD2|TRBJ2-7|TRBV9|many
CASRDGLDMDF
TGTGCCAGCAGGGACGGACTAGACATGGACTTC
>NA|TRBJ2-7|TRBV30|many
CAWISVSYEQYF
TGTGCCTGGATTAGCGTCTCCTACGAGCAGTACTTC
>NA|TRBJ1-2|TRBV28|many
CASSSWGRILYGYTF
TGTGCCAGCAGTTCTTGGGGCCGTATCCTCTATGGCTACACCTTC
>TRBD2|TRBJ2-2|TRBV7-2|NA
CASSLARLAGDTGELFF
TGTGCCAGCAGCTTAGCGCGGCTAGCGGGGGACACCGGGGAGCTGTTTTTT
>NA|TRBJ1-3|TRBV29-1|many
CSASRRGRSSGNTIYF
TGCAGCGCCAGCCGGCGGGGCCGAAGCTCTGGAAACACCATATATTTT
>NA|TRBJ2-5|TRBV28|many
CASSFTGSSGETQYF
TGTGCCAGCAGTTTTACCGGGAGCAGCGGAGAGACCCAGTACTTC
>TRBD2|TRBJ2-2|TRBV27|many
CASSLLAGGELFF
TGTGCCAGCAGTTTATTAGCGGGCGGGGAGCTGTTTTTT
>TRBD1|TRBJ2-7|TRBV6-2/TRBV6-3|NA
CASSYLDRGREQYF
TGTGCCAGCAGTTACCTGGACAGGGGGCGCGAGCAGTACTTC
>NA|TRBJ1-6|TRBV28|many
CASSLTGNNSPLHF
TGTGCCAGCAGTTTGACAGGCAATAATTCACCCCTCCACTTT
>TRBD1|TRBJ2-7|TRBV20-1|many
CSAPPSDRLGYEQYF
TGCAGTGCCCCACCGTCGGACAGGCTAGGTTACGAGCAGTACTTC
>NA|TRBJ2-2|TRBV3-1|many
CASSQPWTYTGELFF
TGTGCCAGCAGCCAACCTTGGACTTACACCGGGGAGCTGTTTTTT
>NA|TRBJ2-7|TRBV28|many
CASSPSSGRHEQYF
TGTGCCAGCAGCCCTTCCTCAGGGAGGCACGAGCAGTACTTC
>NA|TRBJ1-6|TRBV6-1|NA
CASFDRRFAGSPLHF
TGTGCCAGCTTTGACCGCCGATTTGCGGGTTCACCCCTCCACTTT
>TRBD1|TRBJ1-2|TRBV20-1|many
CSARGQSGGYTF
TGCAGTGCTAGGGGACAGTCCGGAGGCTACACCTTC
>NA|TRBJ2-5|TRBV4-3|many
CASSFRYRAQETQYF
TGCGCCAGCAGCTTCAGGTATAGGGCCCAAGAGACCCAGTACTTC
>TRBD2|TRBJ2-7|TRBV12-3/TRBV12-4|NA
CASSLASGRASEQYF
TGTGCCAGCAGTTTAGCTAGCGGGAGGGCCTCCGAGCAGTACTTC
>NA|TRBJ1-2|TRBV2|many
CASKVSGPVTGGYTF
TGTGCCAGCAAAGTGTCAGGGCCGGTTACGGGGGGCTACACCTTC
>NA|TRBJ1-1|TRBV6-5|few
CASSSLGTEAFF
TGTGCCAGCAGTTCCCTTGGGACCGAAGCTTTCTTT
>TRBD1|TRBJ1-3|TRBV7-3|NA
CASSFNFLPGQTGSGNTIYF
TGTGCCAGCAGCTTTAATTTTTTACCGGGACAGACAGGCTCTGGAAACACCATATATTTT
>NA|TRBJ2-7|TRBV7-2|many
CASSLKGANSYEQYF
TGTGCCAGCAGCTTAAAGGGAGCTAACTCCTACGAGCAGTACTTC
>NA|TRBJ1-1|TRBV12-3/TRBV12-4|many
CASSKARREGGTEAFF
TGTGCCAGCAGTAAGGCCCGACGGGAAGGAGGCACTGAAGCTTTCTTT